This TCR beta chain was identified during a study of control samples from healthy donors and cancer patients. CDR1 and CDR2 from the germline V gene are SNHLY and FYNNEI. The V end was cut by 7 bases, the J end by 7 bases, with 16 bases between. This CDR3 region has 13 residues. Using immunoSEQ multiplex PCR, the repertoire was profiled, and TCRdb retains in-frame clones only, with some absent. The sample holds around 79,000 clones; approximately 93% are singletons and the top ten take roughly 1.2%. The chain combines TRBV2 with TRBJ1-2; no reliable D call. Sequencing was carried out using PBMCs. The TCR originated in a middle-aged woman with lung cancer. For the CDR3, the DNA is TGTGCCAGCATGAACCCAGCACCAAGTGGCTACACCTTC. As protein: CASMNPAPSGYTF.